Each of the 28 T cell receptor beta chains below was sequenced from the same sample in a study of PD-1 blockade in classical Hodgkin lymphoma. Each of the patients experienced relapse following autologous stem cell transplantation, and their brentuximab vedotin exposure differed. TCRdb's table, derived via immunoSEQ multiplex PCR, lists solely in-frame clones and lacks some. The sample shows about 93,000 clones, roughly 79% of them seen only once. Source: peripheral blood mononuclear cells (PBMCs), taken before the second cycle of nivolumab. The receptors were sampled from a human donor with classical Hodgkin lymphoma.

The sample holds a few counts of this clone. This sequence joins TRBV9 and TRBJ2-2, with 7 bases matching TRBD2. In germline, CDR1 is SGDLS, CDR2 YYNGEE. After removal of 3 bases from V and 4 bases from J, the junction contained 9 bases not matched to a gene. CDR3 length equals 16 residues. CDR3 sequence reads: CASSGASLAATGELFF. The CDR3 DNA follows: TGTGCCAGCAGCGGGGCTTCGCTAGCGGCCACCGGGGAGCTGTTTTTT.

This clone was picked up one time. The chain links TRBV7-9 to TRBJ2-7; D might be TRBD1 or TRBD2, each matching 6 bases. V dropped 1 base and J dropped 9 bases, with 13 bases sitting between them. The CDR3 consists of 13 residues. Germline assignment: CDR1 SEHNR and CDR2 FQNEAQ (reference sequence). CDR3 residues: CASSLEEGVGQYF. CDR3 sequence (DNA): TGTGCCAGCAGCTTAGAGGAGGGGGTCGGGCAGTACTTC.

V usage is TRBV9 and J usage is TRBJ2-7; D may be TRBD2 (6 bases). The CDR3 consists of 13 residues. Per the germline V gene, CDR1 is SGDLS and CDR2 is YYNGEE. V dropped 4 bases and J dropped 0 bases, with 8 bases sitting between them. The CDR3 reads CASSRESSYEQYF. The CDR3 region has the DNA TGTGCCAGCAGCCGGGAGAGCTCCTACGAGCAGTACTTC.

In this sample, this clone turned up once. The chain has TRBV9 and TRBJ1-1; 7 nucleotides line up with TRBD1. Germline V lookup: CDR1 SGDLS, CDR2 YYNGEE. J was trimmed by 0 bases and V by 4 bases; bases with no gene match: 15. The CDR3 is 18 residues long. The CDR3 is CASSILLTGDPMNTEAFF. CDR3 sequence (DNA): TGTGCCAGCAGCATTCTCCTCACAGGGGACCCAATGAACACTGAAGCTTTCTTT.

The rearrangement links TRBV5-1 to TRBJ2-5, with 10 positions matching TRBD2. Germline CDR1 and CDR2: SGHRS and YFSETQ. The CDR3 loop spans 17 amino acids. V gave up 0 bases and J gave up 5 bases; unmatched junction bases: 10. The CDR3 region has the DNA TGCGCCAGCAGCTTGGGGCTAGCGGGAGTGAGGGAGGAGACCCAGTACTTC. It encodes CASSLGLAGVREETQYF.

This clone was counted a few times. V is TRBV7-2 and J is TRBJ2-5, with 7 nucleotides matching TRBD1. Germline values: CDR1 SGHTA, CDR2 FQGNSA. The CDR3 extends over 15 amino acids. The trim removed 5 bases at V and 4 bases at J, leaving 10 bases unmatched. The CDR3 DNA is TGTGCCAGCAGCCCTGGACAGGTTTTGAGAGAGACCCAGTACTTC. This encodes CASSPGQVLRETQYF.

The rearrangement links TRBV9 to TRBJ2-7; perhaps TRBD2 as D (6 bases). The CDR3 runs to 15 residues. Germline assignment: CDR1 SGDLS and CDR2 YYNGEE. Trimming removed 0 bases at V and 2 bases at J, with 12 bases between. CDR3 coding DNA: TGTGCCAGCAGCGTAGTACCGGGAGAGCCCTACGAGCAGTACTTC. It is translated as CASSVVPGEPYEQYF.

A single count supports this clone. The chain joins TRBV10-3 to TRBJ2-1; the D gene is possibly TRBD1 (6 bases). The ends were cut back, 2 bases at V and 8 bases at J, with 7 bases in the middle. Germline lookup yields CDR1 ENHRY and CDR2 SYGVKD. CDR3 length: 12 residues. CDR3: CAISETGYEQFF. The CDR3 nucleotides read TGTGCCATCAGTGAGACAGGGTATGAGCAGTTCTTC.

The rearrangement uses TRBV11-2 and TRBJ1-2; D may be TRBD1 (5 bases). V lost 6 bases to trimming and J lost 12 bases, with 23 bases between them. The germline CDR1 and CDR2 sequences are SGHAT and FQNNGV. The CDR3 is 14 amino acids. In DNA, the CDR3 is TGTGCCAGCAGTTCCACACGGGACGGAGGGATCCACACCTTC. It encodes CASSSTRDGGIHTF.

The rearrangement links TRBV7-9 to TRBJ2-6; D gene unclear. With 4 bases removed from V and 4 bases from J, the gap between germline ends came to 11 bases. This CDR3 comprises 15 residues. CDR1 and CDR2 (germline): SEHNR, FQNEAQ (reference sequence). The CDR3 is CASSSRRSGANVLTF. Written as DNA, the CDR3 is TGTGCCAGCAGCTCCCGACGGTCAGGGGCCAACGTCCTGACTTTC.

The chain is built from TRBV5-6 and TRBJ2-5, with TRBD1 identical over 11 bases. V was pared by 6 bases and J by 6 bases, with 10 bases of the junction left unmatched. Germline V gene lookup returns CDR1 SGHDT and CDR2 YYEEEE. The CDR3 runs 15 residues. The chain's CDR3 is CASTQWDRGMQTQYF. The CDR3 nucleotides are TGTGCCAGCACCCAATGGGACAGGGGGATGCAGACCCAGTACTTC.

This chain links TRBV19 with TRBJ1-1, with 7 bases matching TRBD1. The CDR3 is 13 amino acids. In germline, CDR1 is LNHDA, CDR2 SQIVND (reference sequence). Trimming removed 7 bases from V and 2 bases from J; junction bases left unmatched: 4. The CDR3 coding sequence is TGTGCCAGTACCCGGGACAGAAACACTGAAGCTTTCTTT. It yields the protein CASTRDRNTEAFF. The variable domain in full, completed from reference TRBV19 and TRBJ1-1, reads DGGITQSPKYLFRKEGQNVTLSCEQNLNHDAMYWYRQDPGQGLRLIYYSQIVNDFQKGDIAEGYSVSREKKESFPLTVTSAQKNPTAFYLCASTRDRNTEAFFGQGTRLTVV.

V and J are TRBV7-2 and TRBJ2-3; 7 nucleotides line up with TRBD2. After removal of 4 bases from V and 4 bases from J, the junction contained 2 bases not matched to a gene. Germline V lookup: CDR1 SGHTA, CDR2 FQGNSA. CDR3 length: 13 residues. CDR3 protein: CASSSSGADTQYF. CDR3 DNA: TGTGCCAGCAGCTCGAGCGGGGCAGATACGCAGTATTTT.

The rearrangement uses TRBV7-6 and TRBJ2-7; the D gene could be TRBD1 or TRBD2 (5 bases each). CDR3 length: 16 residues. CDR1 and CDR2 from the germline V gene are SGHVS and FNYEAQ. V lost 0 bases, J lost 3 bases, and 15 bases lay in between. CDR3 loop: CASSLARAGQSYEQYF. The CDR3 coding sequence is TGTGCCAGCAGCTTAGCGCGGGCAGGGCAAAGCTACGAGCAGTACTTC.

V is TRBV5-1 and J is TRBJ1-1, with D hard to call. Per the germline V gene, CDR1 is SGHRS and CDR2 is YFSETQ. The germline V and J ends were trimmed by 0 bases and 4 bases, with 10 bases remaining between them. This CDR3 comprises 14 residues. CDR3: CASSLAGVGTEAFF. The CDR3 bases are TGCGCCAGCAGCTTGGCCGGGGTGGGCACTGAAGCTTTCTTT.

The V gene is TRBV10-3, the J gene TRBJ2-2; TRBD2 matches 8 bases. The germline V gene encodes CDR1 ENHRY and CDR2 SYGVKD. The CDR3 contains 15 residues. Losses at the gene ends were 6 bases for V and 4 bases for J; bases not matched to a gene: 7. This chain's CDR3 is CAIRPSGSPTGELFF. CDR3 nucleotides: TGTGCCATCAGACCGAGCGGGAGTCCCACCGGGGAGCTGTTTTTT.

CDR3 nucleotide sequence: TGTGCCAGCAGCTTAGGCGGGGGGAACACTGAAGCTTTCTTT. Protein sequence: CASSLGGGNTEAFF. J is TRBJ1-1 and V is TRBV11-3; tentative D call: TRBD1 (5 bases). This CDR3 region has 14 residues. Germline CDR1 reads SGHNT; CDR2 reads YENEEA. V was trimmed by 1 base and J by 1 base, leaving 7 bases between them.

This CDR3 is CASSPGWDSTGELFF. The DNA of the CDR3 is TGTGCCAGCAGCCCGGGGTGGGATTCCACCGGGGAGCTGTTTTTT. V usage is TRBV4-2 and J usage is TRBJ2-2, with D possibly being TRBD2 (5 bases). V was trimmed by 4 bases and J by 4 bases, leaving 13 bases between them. Per the germline V gene, CDR1 is LGHNA and CDR2 is YNFKEQ. The CDR3 is 15 residues long.

The V and J genes are TRBV7-6 and TRBJ2-5, with D possibly being TRBD2 (5 bases). CDR1 and CDR2 from the germline V gene are SGHVS and FNYEAQ. V was clipped by 6 bases and J by 4 bases, with 6 bases between them. The CDR3 sequence is 11 residues long. In DNA, the CDR3 is TGTGCCAGCAGAGGAGGAGAGACCCAGTACTTC. Its translation is CASRGGETQYF. Full variable domain (missing parts from reference TRBV7-6 and TRBJ2-5): GAGVSQSPRYKVTKRGQDVALRCDPISGHVSLYWYRQALGQGPEFLTYFNYEAQQDKSGLPNDRFSAERPEGSISTLTIQRTEQRDSAMYRCASRGGETQYFGPGTRLLVL.

V and J are TRBV5-6 and TRBJ1-5, with D possibly being TRBD1 (5 bases). The V end was cut by 0 bases, the J end by 3 bases, with 10 bases between. The CDR3 runs 15 residues. CDR1 and CDR2 from the germline V gene are SGHDT and YYEEEE. The CDR3 DNA follows: TGTGCCAGCAGCTTGGGGGGCGCGGCCAATCAGCCCCAGCATTTT. Protein product: CASSLGGAANQPQHF. Using reference TRBV5-6 and TRBJ1-5 for the parts outside the CDR3, the full variable domain is DAGVTQSPTHLIKTRGQQVTLRCSPKSGHDTVSWYQQALGQGPQFIFQYYEEEERQRGNFPDRFSGHQFPNYSSELNVNALLLGDSALYLCASSLGGAANQPQHFGDGTRLSIL.

V gene TRBV5-1 combines with J gene TRBJ2-5, with unresolved D. Trimming took 0 bases from V and 5 from J, leaving 8 bases between them. CDR1 SGHRS and CDR2 YFSETQ come from the germline V gene. The CDR3 has 13 residues. CDR3 DNA: TGCGCCAGCAGCTTGGCCGAGAGGGAGACCCAGTACTTC. Translating gives CASSLAERETQYF.

The V call is TRBV30, the J call TRBJ1-3, with no clear D. Germline V gene lookup returns CDR1 GTSNPN and CDR2 SVGIG (reference sequence). The CDR3 runs to 12 residues. The germline V and J ends were trimmed by 0 bases and 4 bases, with 4 bases remaining between them. CDR3 DNA: TGTGCCTGGAGTGTATCCGGAAACACCATATATTTT. Amino acid sequence: CAWSVSGNTIYF.

This chain uses TRBV5-4 with TRBJ2-2; 8 positions agree with TRBD1. CDR1 SGHNT and CDR2 YYREEE come from the germline V gene (reference sequence). Unmatched junction bases numbered 7, after V lost 7 bases and J lost 2 bases. This CDR3 has 15 residues. CDR3 DNA: TGTGCCAGCCAAAGGGGACAGGCAAACACCGGGGAGCTGTTTTTT. Amino acids: CASQRGQANTGELFF.

This chain uses TRBV6-9 with TRBJ2-5; D is tentatively TRBD1 or TRBD2 (5 bases each). From germline, CDR1 is MNHGY and CDR2 SVAAGI. The CDR3 is made up of 12 amino acids. Between the trimmed V and J ends, which lost 4 bases and 4 bases, there was a span of 7 bases. The CDR3 reads CASSSGRETQYF. The DNA of the CDR3 is TGTGCCAGCAGTTCGGGGCGAGAGACCCAGTACTTC.

This chain links TRBV14 with TRBJ1-1; 8 bases fit TRBD1. Germline V CDR1 and CDR2: SGHDN, FVKESK. V was pared by 4 bases and J by 6 bases, with 7 bases of the junction left unmatched. This CDR3 comprises 14 residues. CDR3 sequence reads: CASSRPGTGSEAFF. In nucleotides, the CDR3 is TGTGCCAGCAGCCGACCCGGGACAGGTTCTGAAGCTTTCTTT. Looking up the rest from reference TRBV14 and TRBJ1-1 gives the full variable domain: EAGVTQFPSHSVIEKGQTVTLRCDPISGHDNLYWYRRVMGKEIKFLLHFVKESKQDESGMPNNRFLAERTGGTYSTLKVQPAELEDSGVYFCASSRPGTGSEAFFGQGTRLTVV.

J is TRBJ2-5 and V is TRBV7-8, with 7 bases that match TRBD1. J gave up 1 base and V 5 bases, and 4 bases lay outside the gene matches. The CDR3 has 14 residues. Germline CDR1 reads SGHVS; CDR2 reads FQNEAQ. Written as DNA, the CDR3 is TGTGCCAGCAGCGAAGGGGGCCCCCAAGAGACCCAGTACTTC. It specifies CASSEGGPQETQYF.

The chain uses TRBV10-3 and TRBJ2-3; D is unclear. CDR1 is ENHRY, CDR2 SYGVKD, per germline. The V and J ends lost 6 bases and 2 bases respectively, with 12 bases between them. This CDR3 is built from 14 residues. This chain's CDR3 is CAIRTTSATDTQYF. CDR3 bases: TGTGCCATCAGGACAACAAGCGCCACAGATACGCAGTATTTT.

This clone showed up just a few times. This chain's CDR3 is CASSLETAVSYNEQFF. Here the CDR3 DNA reads TGTGCCAGCAGCTTGGAAACCGCGGTCTCCTACAATGAGCAGTTCTTC. V gene TRBV5-4 combines with J gene TRBJ2-1, with no clear D. This CDR3 is 16 amino acids long. The germline gives CDR1 SGHNT, CDR2 YYREEE (reference sequence). The ends were cut back, 0 bases at V and 0 bases at J, with 10 bases in the middle.